What follows are 20 T cell receptor beta chains derived from one specimen sequenced in a study of blood T cell repertoires in COVID-19. Clones were sequenced by immunoSEQ multiplex PCR, and TCRdb holds only the in-frame ones, with some missing. The profile covers over 120,000 clones, with more than 85% appearing a single time and around 2.9% taken by the ten largest. Sequenced material: peripheral blood. The receptors derive from a man aged 60 to 75 with active or convalescent COVID-19.

This clone was counted a single time. The V and J genes are TRBV30 and TRBJ1-3, with TRBD1 matching 7 bases. The V gene's germline CDR1 is GTSNPN and CDR2 SVGIG (reference sequence). Germline trimming cut 8 bases from V and 3 bases from J; bases unmatched to any gene: 7. The CDR3 extends over 13 amino acids. CDR3 region: CASRGFNGNTIYF. The CDR3, as DNA: TGTGCCAGCAGGGGGTTCAATGGAAACACCATATATTTT.

J is TRBJ2-7 and V is TRBV6-5, with no clear D. The ends were cut back, 0 bases at V and 3 bases at J, with 9 bases in the middle. Germline CDR1 and CDR2: MNHEY and SVGAGI. The CDR3 spans 14 residues. The CDR3 DNA is TGTGCCAGCAGTTACTCAGCTGCGGTCTACGAGCAGTACTTC. Translation gives CASSYSAAVYEQYF.

This clone was seen a few times. CDR3 nucleotides: TGTGCCAGTAGTATCGCGACAGGCTTAACTAATGAAAAACTGTTTTTT. Translating gives CASSIATGLTNEKLFF. This sequence joins TRBV19 and TRBJ1-4; D may be TRBD1 (6 bases). Germline V lookup: CDR1 LNHDA, CDR2 SQIVND (reference sequence). The CDR3 totals 16 residues. Trimming left V 3 bases short and J 1 base short, with 12 bases between.

The chain employs TRBV3-1 (or the pseudogene TRBV3-2) and TRBJ1-2; the match to TRBD1 covers 7 bases. V lost 1 base, J lost 8 bases, and 4 bases stayed unmatched. The CDR3 consists of 13 residues. Per germline, CDR1 LGHDT and CDR2 YNNKEL (reference sequence). This CDR3 reads CASSQGQGWGYTF. CDR3 nucleotides: TGTGCCAGCAGCCAAGGACAGGGCTGGGGCTACACCTTC.

In this sample, this clone turned up once. The rearrangement uses TRBV6-5 and TRBJ2-5; TRBD1 agrees at 8 bases. V lost 8 bases to trimming and J lost 0 bases; unmatched junction nucleotides: 5. Germline V gives CDR1 MNHEY, CDR2 SVGAGI. This CDR3 is built from 14 residues. The CDR3 sequence: CASLQGDYQETQYF. The DNA for the CDR3 is TGTGCCAGCCTACAGGGGGACTACCAAGAGACCCAGTACTTC.

The chain joins TRBV6-5 to TRBJ2-1; 12 bases line up with TRBD2. Germline CDR1 reads MNHEY; CDR2 reads SVGAGI. V lost 6 bases, J lost 6 bases, and 3 bases stayed unmatched. This CDR3 has 14 residues. The CDR3 spells CASSSGLAGNEQFF. The DNA of the CDR3 is TGTGCCAGCAGCTCGGGACTAGCGGGCAATGAGCAGTTCTTC.

This clone is a singleton in its sample. The chain uses TRBV11-2 and TRBJ2-3, with TRBD2 matching over 9 bases. V was pared by 5 bases and J by 0 bases, with 9 bases of the junction left unmatched. CDR3 length equals 17 residues. Germline lookup yields CDR1 SGHAT and CDR2 FQNNGV. In nucleotides, the CDR3 is TGTGCCAGCAGCCGACTAGCGGAATCCCCTAGCACAGATACGCAGTATTTT. It encodes CASSRLAESPSTDTQYF.

The V call is TRBV30, the J call TRBJ2-3; TRBD2 aligns across 7 bases. This CDR3 comprises 14 residues. Germline trimming cut 5 bases from V and 4 bases from J; bases unmatched to any gene: 9. Germline assignment: CDR1 GTSNPN and CDR2 SVGIG (reference sequence). This CDR3 reads CAWGIAGSADTQYF. The CDR3 DNA reads TGTGCCTGGGGAATAGCGGGTAGTGCAGATACGCAGTATTTT.

This sequence joins TRBV7-8 and TRBJ2-1; D is perhaps TRBD2 (6 bases). Germline loops: CDR1 SGHVS, CDR2 FQNEAQ. CDR3 size: 16 residues. V shed 5 bases and J shed 6 bases, with 20 bases lying between them. The DNA of the CDR3 is TGTGCCAGCAGCATACCCTTCCGGGAGTTTTCCAATGAGCAGTTCTTC. It is translated as CASSIPFREFSNEQFF.

J is TRBJ1-2 and V is TRBV29-1, with D possibly being TRBD1 (5 bases). V lost 6 bases and J 3 bases, leaving 11 bases between the germline ends. This CDR3 is built from 12 residues. Germline V CDR1 and CDR2: SQVTM, ANQGSEA. CDR3: CSVRDSYYGYTF. CDR3 sequence (DNA): TGCAGCGTACGTGACAGCTACTATGGCTACACCTTC.

As regards this clone: Other nucleotide sequences from this sample produce the same CDR3. The rearrangement links TRBV5-1 to TRBJ1-1; 10 bases align to TRBD1. CDR3 length: 14 residues. With 4 bases clipped from V and 1 base from J, the junction kept 1 base outside the gene matches. Germline CDR1 SGHRS, CDR2 YFSETQ. The chain's CDR3 is CASSGQGGNTEAFF. CDR3 bases: TGCGCCAGCAGCGGACAGGGGGGGAACACTGAAGCTTTCTTT. Full variable domain (rest looked up from reference TRBV5-1 and TRBJ1-1): KAGVTQTPRYLIKTRGQQVTLSCSPISGHRSVSWYQQTPGQGLQFLFEYFSETQRNKGNFPGRFSGRQFSNSRSEMNVSTLELGDSALYLCASSGQGGNTEAFFGQGTRLTVV.

The V call is TRBV9, the J call TRBJ2-1; 10 bases fit TRBD2. V gave up 0 bases and J gave up 3 bases; unmatched junction bases: 6. Germline V lookup: CDR1 SGDLS, CDR2 YYNGEE. This CDR3 is built from 17 residues. The CDR3 coding sequence is TGTGCCAGCAGCGTAGTTCTAGCGGGGGCGCACTACAATGAGCAGTTCTTC. It codes for CASSVVLAGAHYNEQFF.

The chain employs TRBV5-1 and TRBJ2-1; TRBD1 aligns across 11 bases. This CDR3 comprises 15 residues. The germline V gene has CDR1 SGHRS and CDR2 YFSETQ. Losses at the gene ends were 4 bases for V and 7 bases for J; bases not matched to a gene: 7. This CDR3 reads CASSVGQGAQNEQFF. In DNA form, the CDR3 reads TGCGCCAGCAGCGTCGGACAGGGGGCGCAAAATGAGCAGTTCTTC.

This chain's CDR3 is CASSQLPGIAGYEQYF. DNA of the CDR3: TGCGCCAGCAGCCAACTCCCAGGGATAGCGGGATACGAGCAGTACTTC. The chain uses TRBV5-1 and TRBJ2-7; 8 nucleotides line up with TRBD2. The CDR3 has 16 residues. After removal of 4 bases from V and 4 bases from J, the junction contained 13 bases not matched to a gene. CDR1 and CDR2 from the germline V gene are SGHRS and YFSETQ.

The chain carries TRBV7-2 and TRBJ2-2; 7 nucleotides align to TRBD1. Trimming cost V 6 bases and J 2 bases; bases outside gene matches: 6. Looked up from germline, CDR1 is SGHTA and CDR2 is FQGNSA. CDR3 length: 15 amino acids. In DNA, the CDR3 is TGTGCCAGCAGGGAAGGGGGCAAAAACACCGGGGAGCTGTTTTTT. Amino acid sequence: CASREGGKNTGELFF.

The chain uses TRBV5-1 and TRBJ2-7; the D is unclear. CDR1 SGHRS and CDR2 YFSETQ come from the germline V gene. CDR3 length: 16 amino acids. Trimming took off 4 bases at V and 2 bases at J, with 19 bases between the two ends. CDR3 coding DNA: TGCGCCAGCAGCCCGGATCCTAGGTCATCGACCTACGAGCAGTACTTC. Translating it yields CASSPDPRSSTYEQYF.

There are a few counts of this clone. In the same sample, other DNA sequences code for this CDR3. This chain connects TRBV19 to TRBJ2-3; D uncertain. The germline V gene encodes CDR1 LNHDA and CDR2 SQIVND (reference sequence). V was clipped by 5 bases and J by 1 base, with 7 bases between them. The CDR3 runs to 13 residues. Written as DNA, the CDR3 is TGTGCCAGTAGTCTCCGGGGCACAGATACGCAGTATTTT. This codes for CASSLRGTDTQYF.

The CDR3 sequence is CASSGREPYNSPLHF. In DNA form, the CDR3 reads TGTGCCAGCAGTGGGAGGGAACCCTATAATTCACCCCTCCACTTT. This rearrangement joins TRBV27 to TRBJ1-6; D remains ambiguous. With 5 bases removed from V and 2 bases from J, the gap between germline ends came to 10 bases. The germline V gene has CDR1 MNHEY and CDR2 SMNVEV (reference sequence). The CDR3 length is 15 residues.

The chain has TRBV24-1 and TRBJ1-1; D unresolved. V was pared by 6 bases and J by 1 base, with 5 bases between. The CDR3 is 12 residues long. From germline, CDR1 is KGHDR and CDR2 SFDVKD. The CDR3 here is CATSSPNTEAFF. The CDR3 DNA reads as TGTGCCACCAGTTCTCCGAACACTGAAGCTTTCTTT.

This chain joins TRBV6-1 and TRBJ2-1; TRBD2 matches 8 bases. This CDR3 is built from 16 residues. Germline V gene data show CDR1 as MNHNS and CDR2 as SASEGT. Trimming took 3 bases from V and 2 from J; bases not matched to a gene: 6. The CDR3 DNA reads as TGTGCCAGCAGTGATGAGCTAGCGGGTCCCTACAATGAGCAGTTCTTC. This sequence encodes CASSDELAGPYNEQFF.